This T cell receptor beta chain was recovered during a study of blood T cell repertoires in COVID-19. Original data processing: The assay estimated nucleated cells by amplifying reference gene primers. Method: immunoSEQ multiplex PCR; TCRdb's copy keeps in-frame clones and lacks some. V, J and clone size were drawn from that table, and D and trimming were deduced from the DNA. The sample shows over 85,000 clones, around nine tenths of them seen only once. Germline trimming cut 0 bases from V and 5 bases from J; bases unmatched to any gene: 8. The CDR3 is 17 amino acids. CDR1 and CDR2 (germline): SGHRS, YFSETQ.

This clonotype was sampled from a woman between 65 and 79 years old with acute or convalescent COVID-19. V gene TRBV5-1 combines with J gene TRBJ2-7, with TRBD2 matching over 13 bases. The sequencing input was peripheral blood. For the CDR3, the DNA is TGCGCCAGCAGCTTGGGACTAGCGGGAGGTCTCGTCGACGAGCAGTACTTC. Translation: CASSLGLAGGLVDEQYF.